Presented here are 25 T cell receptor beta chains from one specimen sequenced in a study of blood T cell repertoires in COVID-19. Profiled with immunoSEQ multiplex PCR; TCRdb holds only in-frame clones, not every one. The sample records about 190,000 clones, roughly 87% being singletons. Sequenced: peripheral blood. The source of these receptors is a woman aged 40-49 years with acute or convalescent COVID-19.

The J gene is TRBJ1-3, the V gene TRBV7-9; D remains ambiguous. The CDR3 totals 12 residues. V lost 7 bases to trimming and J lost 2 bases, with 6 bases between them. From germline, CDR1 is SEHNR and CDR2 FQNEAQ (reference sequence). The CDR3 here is CASTTAGNTIYF. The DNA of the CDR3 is TGTGCCAGCACCACCGCTGGAAACACCATATATTTT.

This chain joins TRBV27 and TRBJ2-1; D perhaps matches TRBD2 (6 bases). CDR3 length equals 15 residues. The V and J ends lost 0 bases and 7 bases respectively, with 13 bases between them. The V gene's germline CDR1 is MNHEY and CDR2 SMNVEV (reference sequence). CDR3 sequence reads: CASSLSLASVNEQFF. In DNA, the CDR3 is TGTGCCAGCAGTTTATCGCTAGCGTCAGTTAATGAGCAGTTCTTC.

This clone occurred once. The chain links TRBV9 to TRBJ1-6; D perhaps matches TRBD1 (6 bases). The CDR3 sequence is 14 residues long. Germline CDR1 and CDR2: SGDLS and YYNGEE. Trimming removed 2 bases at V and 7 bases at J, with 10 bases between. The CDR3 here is CASSVAGDNSPLHF. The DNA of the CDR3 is TGTGCCAGCAGCGTTGCAGGGGACAATTCACCCCTCCACTTT.

Written as DNA, the CDR3 is TGTGCCAGCAGGCACAGGGGCTACGAGCAGTACTTC. Encoded protein: CASRHRGYEQYF. V gene TRBV12-3 or TRBV12-4 combines with J gene TRBJ2-7; 7 nucleotides line up with TRBD1. Trimming at V came to 6 bases and at J to 3 bases, leaving 2 bases not matched to a gene. The CDR3 contains 12 residues.

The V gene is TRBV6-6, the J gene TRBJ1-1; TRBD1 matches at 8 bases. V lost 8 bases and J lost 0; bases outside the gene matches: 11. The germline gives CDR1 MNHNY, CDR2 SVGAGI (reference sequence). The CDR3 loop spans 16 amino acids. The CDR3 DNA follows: TGTGCCAGCTGGGACAGGCCCAAGGGGATGAACACTGAAGCTTTCTTT. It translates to CASWDRPKGMNTEAFF.

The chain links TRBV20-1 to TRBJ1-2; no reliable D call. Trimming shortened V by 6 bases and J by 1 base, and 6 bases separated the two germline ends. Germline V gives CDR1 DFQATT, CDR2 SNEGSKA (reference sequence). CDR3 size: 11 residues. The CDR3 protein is CSARDNYGYTF. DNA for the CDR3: TGCAGTGCACGGGATAACTATGGCTACACCTTC.

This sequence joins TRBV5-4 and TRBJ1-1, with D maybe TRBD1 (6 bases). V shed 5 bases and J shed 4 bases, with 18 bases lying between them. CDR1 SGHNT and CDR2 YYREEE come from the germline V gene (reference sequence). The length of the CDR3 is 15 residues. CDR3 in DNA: TGTGCCAGCAGTCGAACTCAGGGGATGGGCACTGAAGCTTTCTTT. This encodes CASSRTQGMGTEAFF. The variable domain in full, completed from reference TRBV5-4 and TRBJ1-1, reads ETGVTQSPTHLIKTRGQQVTLRCSSQSGHNTVSWYQQALGQGPQFIFQYYREEENGRGNFPPRFSGLQFPNYSSELNVNALELDDSALYLCASSRTQGMGTEAFFGQGTRLTVV.

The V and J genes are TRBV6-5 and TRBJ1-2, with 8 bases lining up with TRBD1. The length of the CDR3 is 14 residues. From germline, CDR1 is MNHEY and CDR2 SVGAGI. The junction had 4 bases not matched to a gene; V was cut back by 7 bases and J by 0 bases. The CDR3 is CASTGQASNYGYTF. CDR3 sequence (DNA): TGTGCCAGCACGGGACAGGCTTCTAACTATGGCTACACCTTC.

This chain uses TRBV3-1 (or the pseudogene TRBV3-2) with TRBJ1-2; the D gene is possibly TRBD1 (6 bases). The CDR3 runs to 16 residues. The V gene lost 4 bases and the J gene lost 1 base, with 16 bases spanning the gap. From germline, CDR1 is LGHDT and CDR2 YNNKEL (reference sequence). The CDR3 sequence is CASSLEGGRDNYGYTF. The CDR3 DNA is TGTGCCAGCAGCCTAGAGGGGGGAAGAGATAACTATGGCTACACCTTC.

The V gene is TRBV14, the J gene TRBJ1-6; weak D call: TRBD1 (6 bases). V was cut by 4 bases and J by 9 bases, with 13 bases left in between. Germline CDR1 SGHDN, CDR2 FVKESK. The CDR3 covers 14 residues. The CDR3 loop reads CASSLLGAVSPLHF. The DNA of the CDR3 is TGTGCCAGCAGCCTCCTGGGGGCGGTTTCACCCCTCCACTTT. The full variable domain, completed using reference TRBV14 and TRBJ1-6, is EAGVTQFPSHSVIEKGQTVTLRCDPISGHDNLYWYRRVMGKEIKFLLHFVKESKQDESGMPNNRFLAERTGGTYSTLKVQPAELEDSGVYFCASSLLGAVSPLHFGNGTRLTVT.

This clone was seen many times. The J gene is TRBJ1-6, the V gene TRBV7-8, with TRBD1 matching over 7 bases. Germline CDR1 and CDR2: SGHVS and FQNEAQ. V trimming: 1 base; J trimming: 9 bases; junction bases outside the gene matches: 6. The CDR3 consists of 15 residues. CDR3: CASSLETGLTSPLHF. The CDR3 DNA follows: TGTGCCAGCAGCTTAGAGACAGGGTTAACTTCACCCCTCCACTTT.

The CDR3 DNA reads as TGTGCCAGCAGCTTAGTCCAGTCCTACAATGAGCAGTTCTTC. Encoded protein: CASSLVQSYNEQFF. The V and J genes are TRBV7-2 and TRBJ2-1; D is unclear. Trimming took 1 base from V and 1 from J, leaving 5 bases between them. From germline, CDR1 is SGHTA and CDR2 FQGNSA. This CDR3 spans 14 amino acids.

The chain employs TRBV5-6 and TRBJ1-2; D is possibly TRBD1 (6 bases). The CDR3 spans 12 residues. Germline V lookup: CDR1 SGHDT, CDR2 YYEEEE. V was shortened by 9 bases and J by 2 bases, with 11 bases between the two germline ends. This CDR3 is CATSTGNYGYTF. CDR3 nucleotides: TGTGCCACCAGTACAGGGAACTATGGCTACACCTTC.

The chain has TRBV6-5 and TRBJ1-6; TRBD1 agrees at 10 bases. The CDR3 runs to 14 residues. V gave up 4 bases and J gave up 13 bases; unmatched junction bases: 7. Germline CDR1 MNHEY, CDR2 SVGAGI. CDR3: CASSSGTGEFPLHF. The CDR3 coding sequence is TGTGCCAGCAGTTCCGGGACAGGGGAGTTCCCCCTCCACTTT.

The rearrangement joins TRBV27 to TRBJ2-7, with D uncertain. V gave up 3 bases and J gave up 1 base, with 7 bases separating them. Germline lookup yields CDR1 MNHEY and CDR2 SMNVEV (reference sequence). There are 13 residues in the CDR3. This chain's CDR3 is CASSFRLSYEQYF. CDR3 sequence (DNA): TGTGCCAGCAGTTTCCGGTTATCCTACGAGCAGTACTTC.

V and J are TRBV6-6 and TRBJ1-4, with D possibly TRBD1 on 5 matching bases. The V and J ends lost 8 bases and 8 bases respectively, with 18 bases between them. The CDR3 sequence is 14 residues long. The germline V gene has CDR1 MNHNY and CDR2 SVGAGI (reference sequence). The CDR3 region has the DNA TGTGCCAGCTTTCTCAAAAGCGGGGCGGAAAAACTGTTTTTT. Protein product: CASFLKSGAEKLFF.

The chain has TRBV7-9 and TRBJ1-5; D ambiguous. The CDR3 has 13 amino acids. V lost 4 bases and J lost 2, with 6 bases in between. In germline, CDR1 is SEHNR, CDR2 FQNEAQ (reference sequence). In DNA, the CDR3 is TGTGCCAGCAGCTCAGAGGGCAATCAGCCCCAGCATTTT. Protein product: CASSSEGNQPQHF. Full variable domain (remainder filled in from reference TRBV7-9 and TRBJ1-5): DTGVSQNPRHKITKRGQNVTFRCDPISEHNRLYWYRQTLGQGPEFLTYFQNEAQLEKSRLLSDRFSAERPKGSFSTLEIQRTEQGDSAMYLCASSSEGNQPQHFGDGTRLSIL.

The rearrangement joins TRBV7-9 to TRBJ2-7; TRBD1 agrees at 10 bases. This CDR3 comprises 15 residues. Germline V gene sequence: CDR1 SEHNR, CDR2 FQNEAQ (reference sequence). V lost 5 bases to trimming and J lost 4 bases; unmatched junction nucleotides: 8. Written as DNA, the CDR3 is TGTGCCAGCAGCACCCGGGACAGGGGATTATACGAGCAGTACTTC. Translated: CASSTRDRGLYEQYF.

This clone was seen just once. The CDR3, as DNA: TGTGCCAGCAGCTCTGCCACGGGGGGGGGCGTAAGCCAGCCCCAGCATTTT. Translated: CASSSATGGGVSQPQHF. The chain uses TRBV7-9 and TRBJ1-5; D is perhaps TRBD1 (6 bases). The CDR3 runs to 17 residues. The germline V gene encodes CDR1 SEHNR and CDR2 FQNEAQ (reference sequence). The V end lost 4 bases, the J end lost 7 bases, and 23 bases lay between the germline ends.

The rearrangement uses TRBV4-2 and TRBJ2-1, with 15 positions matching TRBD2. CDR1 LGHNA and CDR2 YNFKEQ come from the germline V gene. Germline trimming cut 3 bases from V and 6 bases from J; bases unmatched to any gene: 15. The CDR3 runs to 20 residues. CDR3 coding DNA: TGTGCCAGCAGCCAGGAAAGGACTAGCGGGGGGGCAAGGTATGGCAATGAGCAGTTCTTC. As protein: CASSQERTSGGARYGNEQFF.

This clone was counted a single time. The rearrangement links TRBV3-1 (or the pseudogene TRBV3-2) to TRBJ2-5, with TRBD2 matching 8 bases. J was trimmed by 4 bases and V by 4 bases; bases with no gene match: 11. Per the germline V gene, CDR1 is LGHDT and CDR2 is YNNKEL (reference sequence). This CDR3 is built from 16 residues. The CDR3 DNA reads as TGTGCCAGCAGCCCCGGGGGGGGCCTCACCCGAGAGACCCAGTACTTC. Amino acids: CASSPGGGLTRETQYF.

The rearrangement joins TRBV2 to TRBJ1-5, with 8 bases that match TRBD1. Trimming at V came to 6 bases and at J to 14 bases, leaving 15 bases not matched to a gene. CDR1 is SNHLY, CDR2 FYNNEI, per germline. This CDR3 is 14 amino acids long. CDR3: CASRKDRVEGEEHF. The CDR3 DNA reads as TGTGCCAGCAGAAAGGACAGGGTGGAGGGGGAAGAGCATTTT.

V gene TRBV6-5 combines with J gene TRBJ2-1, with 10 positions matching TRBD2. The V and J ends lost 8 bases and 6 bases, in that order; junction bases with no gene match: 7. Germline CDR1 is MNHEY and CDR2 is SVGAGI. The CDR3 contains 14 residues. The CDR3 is CASEGLASRNEQFF. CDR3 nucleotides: TGTGCCAGCGAGGGACTAGCGTCCCGCAATGAGCAGTTCTTC.

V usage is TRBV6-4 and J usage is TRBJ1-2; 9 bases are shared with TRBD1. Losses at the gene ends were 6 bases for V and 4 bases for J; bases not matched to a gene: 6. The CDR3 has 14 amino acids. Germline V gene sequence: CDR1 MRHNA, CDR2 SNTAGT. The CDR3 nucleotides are TGTGCCAGCAGCCTGGACAGGGGAAGCTATGGCTACACCTTC. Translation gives CASSLDRGSYGYTF.

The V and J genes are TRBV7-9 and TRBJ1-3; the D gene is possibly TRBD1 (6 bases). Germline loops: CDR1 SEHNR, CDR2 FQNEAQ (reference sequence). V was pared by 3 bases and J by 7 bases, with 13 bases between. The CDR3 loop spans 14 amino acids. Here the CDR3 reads CASSFQGNGNTIYF. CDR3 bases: TGTGCCAGCAGCTTCCAGGGGAATGGGAACACCATATATTTT.